A single T cell receptor beta chain is shown here with its context. The antigen remains undetermined. The PCR used 52 TRBV and 13 TRBJ primers. Using immunoSEQ multiplex PCR, the repertoire was profiled, and TCRdb retains in-frame clones only, with some absent. The sample comprises about 6,100 clones, 80% to 90% of which are singletons, and roughly 2.1% rests with the top ten. The source of the sample is a study of regulatory T cells. The study's findings and limits: Regulatory T cells from CD3G-deficient patients were less diverse than autologous conventional CD4+ cells and control regulatory cells.

This CDR3 region has 12 residues. The V and J ends lost 8 bases and 0 bases respectively, with 8 bases between them. The germline gives CDR1 SGHAT, CDR2 FQNNGV. CD4+ cells were sorted into CD25-high CD127-low regulatory cells and CD25-low CD127-high conventional cells. The rearrangement links TRBV11-2 to TRBJ2-7; D remains unclear. Specimen: CD4+ Tregs sorted from blood. The TCR comes from a person aged 18 to 30 with CD3G deficiency. The CDR3 nucleotides are TGTGCCAGCGGCCGTTACTCCTACGAGCAGTACTTC. This codes for CASGRYSYEQYF. Variable domain in full (rest from reference TRBV11-2 and TRBJ2-7): EAGVAQSPRYKIIEKRQSVAFWCNPISGHATLYWYQQILGQGPKLLIQFQNNGVVDDSQLPKDRFSAERLKGVDSTLKIQPAKLEDSAVYLCASGRYSYEQYFGPGTRLTVT.